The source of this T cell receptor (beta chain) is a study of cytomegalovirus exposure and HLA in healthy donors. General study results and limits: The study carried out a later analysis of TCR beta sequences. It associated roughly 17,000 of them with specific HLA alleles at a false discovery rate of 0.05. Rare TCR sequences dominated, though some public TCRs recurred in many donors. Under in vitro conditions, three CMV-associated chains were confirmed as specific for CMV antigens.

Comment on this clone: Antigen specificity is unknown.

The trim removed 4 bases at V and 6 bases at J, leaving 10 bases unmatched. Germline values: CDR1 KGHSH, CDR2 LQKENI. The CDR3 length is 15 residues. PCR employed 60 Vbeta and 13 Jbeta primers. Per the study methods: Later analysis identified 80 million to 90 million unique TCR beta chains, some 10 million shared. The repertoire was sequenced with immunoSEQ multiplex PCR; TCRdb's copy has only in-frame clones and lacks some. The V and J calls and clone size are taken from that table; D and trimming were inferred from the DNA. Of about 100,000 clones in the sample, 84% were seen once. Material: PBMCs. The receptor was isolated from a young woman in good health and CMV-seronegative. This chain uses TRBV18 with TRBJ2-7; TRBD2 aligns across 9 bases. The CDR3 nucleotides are TGTGCCAGCTCACTTCAGGGTCCAGCGGGAGGCGAGCAGTACTTC. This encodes CASSLQGPAGGEQYF. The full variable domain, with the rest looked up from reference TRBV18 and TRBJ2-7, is NAGVMQNPRHLVRRRGQEARLRCSPMKGHSHVYWYRQLPEEGLKFMVYLQKENIIDESGMPKERFSAEFPKEGPSILRIQQVVRGDSAAYFCASSLQGPAGGEQYFGPGTRLTVT.